Below are 20 T cell receptor beta chains sequenced from a single sample in a study of tumor-infiltrating lymphocytes in localized non-small cell lung cancer. Assay used: immunoSEQ multiplex PCR; TCRdb lists only in-frame clones, some missing. The sample holds several thousand clones; around 74% are singletons and the top ten take 25% to 35%. The specimen sequenced was lung tumor tissue. These receptors were obtained from a human donor with non-small cell lung cancer.

The chain joins TRBV4-2 to TRBJ2-1; 9 nucleotides match TRBD2. CDR3 length: 16 residues. The germline V gene has CDR1 LGHNA and CDR2 YNFKEQ. The V gene end was trimmed by 0 bases and the J gene end by 8 bases; junction bases not matched to a gene: 8. The DNA for the CDR3 is TGTGCCAGCAGCCAAGATTGGGCTAGCGGGGTAGATGAGCAGTTCTTC. It is translated as CASSQDWASGVDEQFF.

This clone has only a few counts. V is TRBV5-8 and J is TRBJ1-4; TRBD1 matches 8 bases. The length of the CDR3 is 15 residues. V was clipped by 2 bases and J by 7 bases; unmatched bases: 7. The germline V gene has CDR1 SGHTS and CDR2 YDEGEE. The DNA for the CDR3 is TGTGCCAGCAGCTTTTCGACAGGGGTCGGTGAAAAACTGTTTTTT. It yields the protein CASSFSTGVGEKLFF.

Here the CDR3 reads CASSLVQGITNTEAFF. CDR3 sequence (DNA): TGTGCCAGCAGCTTGGTACAGGGGATCACGAACACTGAAGCTTTCTTT. The chain couples TRBV5-5 to TRBJ1-1; 7 positions agree with TRBD1. In germline, CDR1 is SGHKS, CDR2 YYEKEE (reference sequence). Trimming cost V 0 bases and J 1 base; bases outside gene matches: 6. The CDR3 has 16 residues.

The chain links TRBV5-1 to TRBJ1-1; D may be TRBD1 (6 bases). Trimming took off 4 bases at V and 0 bases at J, with 19 bases between the two ends. CDR3 length: 17 amino acids. From germline, CDR1 is SGHRS and CDR2 YFSETQ. The CDR3 DNA is TGCGCCAGCAGCCGTGGGGGCCGGAACCTTTTGAACACTGAAGCTTTCTTT. It specifies CASSRGGRNLLNTEAFF. The full variable domain, completed using reference TRBV5-1 and TRBJ1-1, is KAGVTQTPRYLIKTRGQQVTLSCSPISGHRSVSWYQQTPGQGLQFLFEYFSETQRNKGNFPGRFSGRQFSNSRSEMNVSTLELGDSALYLCASSRGGRNLLNTEAFFGQGTRLTVV.

This clone showed up just once. The chain joins TRBV6-4 to TRBJ2-3; tentatively, D is TRBD1 (5 bases). With 7 bases removed from V and 0 bases from J, the gap between germline ends came to 11 bases. The CDR3 loop spans 14 amino acids. Germline CDR1 reads MRHNA; CDR2 reads SNTAGT. The CDR3 protein is CASKVGPSTDTQYF. The CDR3, as DNA: TGTGCCAGCAAGGTGGGGCCGAGCACAGATACGCAGTATTTT.

This clone came up a few times. The chain uses TRBV6-6 and TRBJ1-4, with D unclear. This CDR3 is built from 11 residues. From germline, CDR1 is MNHNY and CDR2 SVGAGI (reference sequence). Trimming stripped 5 bases from V and 4 bases from J, with 2 bases between. CDR3 residues: CASSLNEKLFF. The CDR3 nucleotides read TGTGCCAGCAGTCTTAATGAAAAACTGTTTTTT.

The count of this clone is one. V is TRBV14 and J is TRBJ1-2; no reliable D call. With 2 bases removed from V and 4 bases from J, the gap between germline ends came to 8 bases. This CDR3 has 13 amino acids. CDR1 is SGHDN and CDR2 is FVKESK in the germline V gene. The CDR3 DNA reads as TGTGCCAGCAGCCAATACAGAGGCTATGGCTACACCTTC. As protein: CASSQYRGYGYTF.

The gene calls are TRBV28 and TRBJ1-6; TRBD1 matches at 10 bases. Germline trimming cut 6 bases from V and 8 bases from J; bases unmatched to any gene: 7. This CDR3 contains 15 residues. CDR1 is MDHEN, CDR2 SYDVKM, per germline. CDR3 sequence reads: CASSFGGQGYSPLHF. In DNA form, the CDR3 reads TGTGCCAGCAGCTTCGGGGGACAGGGGTATTCACCCCTCCACTTT.

The chain carries TRBV27 and TRBJ2-3; TRBD2 matches at 7 bases. V shed 3 bases and J 3 bases; nucleotides not matched to a gene: 3. This CDR3 contains 14 residues. CDR1 and CDR2 from the germline V gene are MNHEY and SMNVEV (reference sequence). The CDR3 here is CASSFSGVTDTQYF. As DNA, the CDR3 is TGTGCCAGCAGTTTCAGCGGGGTAACAGATACGCAGTATTTT.

CDR3 coding DNA: TGTGCCAGCAGCCCTCAAATCCGCTCTGGGGCCAACGTCCTGACTTTC. It codes for CASSPQIRSGANVLTF. The rearrangement uses TRBV9 and TRBJ2-6; no firm D call. This CDR3 has 16 residues. V dropped 4 bases and J dropped 0 bases, with 11 bases sitting between them. CDR1 and CDR2 from the germline V gene are SGDLS and YYNGEE.

This clone was found a few times. This chain connects TRBV5-1 to TRBJ1-1; D is ambiguous. Germline CDR1 SGHRS, CDR2 YFSETQ. V was pared by 4 bases and J by 4 bases, with 11 bases between. This CDR3 has 13 residues. CDR3 nucleotides: TGCGCCAGCAGCCCTCCCCCATTCACTGAAGCTTTCTTT. Amino acid sequence: CASSPPPFTEAFF.

The genes are TRBV15 and TRBJ2-1, with TRBD1 matching 8 bases. V gave up 3 bases and J gave up 2 bases; unmatched junction bases: 3. Germline V gene lookup returns CDR1 LNHNV and CDR2 YYDKDF (reference sequence). The CDR3 extends over 15 amino acids. The CDR3 region has the DNA TGTGCCACCAGCAGGGACAGGGTGGCCTACAATGAGCAGTTCTTC. Amino acids: CATSRDRVAYNEQFF.

This clone has a handful of counts. The V call is TRBV7-9, the J call TRBJ2-7; the D is unclear. V was pared by 2 bases and J by 2 bases, with 13 bases between. The CDR3 has 15 amino acids. CDR1 is SEHNR and CDR2 is FQNEAQ in the germline V gene (reference sequence). The CDR3 protein is CASSLHIEVPYEQYF. In DNA form, the CDR3 reads TGTGCCAGCAGCTTACATATTGAGGTTCCCTACGAGCAGTACTTC. The complete variable domain, with remaining parts taken from reference TRBV7-9 and TRBJ2-7, reads DTGVSQNPRHKITKRGQNVTFRCDPISEHNRLYWYRQTLGQGPEFLTYFQNEAQLEKSRLLSDRFSAERPKGSFSTLEIQRTEQGDSAMYLCASSLHIEVPYEQYFGPGTRLTVT.

The V and J genes are TRBV11-2 and TRBJ2-7; D possibly corresponds to TRBD1 (6 bases). Trimming left V 1 base short and J 3 bases short, with 10 bases between. The CDR3 totals 14 residues. Germline lookup yields CDR1 SGHAT and CDR2 FQNNGV. CDR3 DNA sequence: TGTGCCAGCAGCTTAGCTTCAGGGGTCTACGAGCAGTACTTC. It encodes CASSLASGVYEQYF.

The chain uses TRBV5-6 and TRBJ1-2, with 7 bases aligning to TRBD1. Germline CDR1 is SGHDT and CDR2 is YYEEEE. The CDR3 has 16 amino acids. Unmatched junction bases numbered 11, after V lost 6 bases and J lost 0 bases. The DNA of the CDR3 is TGTGCCAGCACCCTAGAAGAGGGGGCCGCTAACTATGGCTACACCTTC. It encodes CASTLEEGAANYGYTF.

This chain uses TRBV4-2 with TRBJ1-5; 10 positions agree with TRBD1. The CDR3 is 20 residues long. Germline values: CDR1 LGHNA, CDR2 YNFKEQ. V lost 1 base, J lost 1 base, and 13 bases stayed unmatched. Here the CDR3 DNA reads TGTGCCAGCAGCCAAGCGTGGGACAGGGGCTCCAGTTACAGCAATCAGCCCCAGCATTTT. It is translated as CASSQAWDRGSSYSNQPQHF.

This clone showed up just once. The chain is built from TRBV15 and TRBJ2-7, with 12 positions matching TRBD2. V gave up 0 bases and J gave up 3 bases; unmatched junction bases: 3. CDR1 is LNHNV and CDR2 is YYDKDF in the germline V gene (reference sequence). CDR3 size: 16 residues. The CDR3 region has the DNA TGTGCCACCAGCAGAGATGTACTAGCGGGGGGCTACGAGCAGTACTTC. It specifies CATSRDVLAGGYEQYF.

This clone was found a few times. The rearrangement links TRBV11-3 to TRBJ2-2, with TRBD2 identical over 9 bases. Germline V CDR1 and CDR2: SGHNT, YENEEA. V lost 7 bases to trimming and J lost 4 bases; unmatched junction nucleotides: 4. This CDR3 is 14 amino acids long. The CDR3 spells CASTAGGSTGELFF. CDR3 DNA: TGTGCCAGCACGGCGGGGGGGTCCACCGGGGAGCTGTTTTTT.

The chain has TRBV7-2 and TRBJ1-1, with TRBD1 matching 10 bases. The length of the CDR3 is 13 residues. Unmatched junction bases numbered 0, after V lost 5 bases and J lost 3 bases. Germline values: CDR1 SGHTA, CDR2 FQGNSA. CDR3 sequence reads: CASSGQGDTEAFF. The CDR3 region has the DNA TGTGCCAGCAGCGGACAGGGGGACACTGAAGCTTTCTTT. The full variable domain, its missing parts supplied by reference TRBV7-2 and TRBJ1-1, is GAGVSQSPSNKVTEKGKDVELRCDPISGHTALYWYRQSLGQGLEFLIYFQGNSAPDKSGLPSDRFSAERTGGSVSTLTIQRTQQEDSAVYLCASSGQGDTEAFFGQGTRLTVV.

The rearrangement joins TRBV2 to TRBJ1-2; 9 bases fit TRBD1. From germline, CDR1 is SNHLY and CDR2 FYNNEI. J lost 6 bases, V lost 6 bases, and 8 bases had no gene match. The CDR3 sequence is 14 residues long. The CDR3 DNA sequence: TGTGCCAGCAGCCTATCGACAGGGGGGAATGGCTACACCTTC. Translating gives CASSLSTGGNGYTF.